This T cell receptor (beta chain) was captured by sequencing in a study of T cell repertoires in cytomegalovirus infection. In this sample, this clonotype turned up a few times. CDR1 is SGHRS and CDR2 is YFSETQ in the germline V gene. This CDR3 is 13 amino acids long. V was shortened by 5 bases and J by 1 base, with 6 bases between the two germline ends. TCRdb called the reads again in MiXCR, with one record for every CDR3 protein. The data contain some 150,000 distinct CDR3 sequences, approximately 5.9% of them seen just once; the ten biggest clones take up around 17%. The specimen was PBMCs. This clonotype was sampled from a human donor in good health (CMV status not recorded). Some clones in this sample may be carry-over from other donors' samples. V and J are TRBV5-1 and TRBJ2-2, with D unresolved. As DNA, the CDR3 is TGCGCCAGCAGGTTCGAGAACACCGGGGAGCTGTTTTTT. Its translation: CASRFENTGELFF. The entire variable domain, with the rest obtained from reference TRBV5-1 and TRBJ2-2, is as follows: KAGVTQTPRYLIKTRGQQVTLSCSPISGHRSVSWYQQTPGQGLQFLFEYFSETQRNKGNFPGRFSGRQFSNSRSEMNVSTLELGDSALYLCASRFENTGELFFGEGSRLTVL.